The present TCR beta chain was sequenced within a study of type 1 regulatory T cells. TCRdb re-derived calls from the reads in MiXCR, one entry per CDR3 protein. The data hold roughly 65,000 distinct CDR3 sequences, with 49% observed a single time. Of note for this clonotype: Its antigen is undetermined.

Specimen: cultured non-Tr1 T cells, either the whole culture or a sorted T cell fraction (not recorded which). The receptor was isolated from a human donor in good health.

The CDR3: CASSAGAPRSDTQYF. Here the CDR3 DNA reads TGTGCCAGTAGTGCTGGGGCACCGCGGTCAGATACGCAGTATTTT. The chain employs TRBV19 and TRBJ2-3, with D possibly being TRBD1 (5 bases). Germline-derived CDR1 and CDR2 are LNHDA and SQIVND (reference sequence). Trimming shortened V by 5 bases and J by 4 bases, and 16 bases separated the two germline ends. The length of the CDR3 is 15 residues.